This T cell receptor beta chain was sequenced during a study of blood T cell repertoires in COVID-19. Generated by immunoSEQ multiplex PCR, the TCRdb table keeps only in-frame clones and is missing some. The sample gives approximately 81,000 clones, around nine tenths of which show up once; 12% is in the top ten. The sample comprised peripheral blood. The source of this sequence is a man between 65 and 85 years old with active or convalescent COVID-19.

The CDR3 bases are TGTGCCAGCAGCTTCGCGGGTTCGGGCGAGCAGTACTTC. The encoded protein is CASSFAGSGEQYF. The chain recombines TRBV7-2 with TRBJ2-7; tentatively, D is TRBD2 (5 bases). In germline, CDR1 is SGHTA, CDR2 FQGNSA. This CDR3 region has 13 residues. V was shortened by 3 bases and J by 6 bases, with 12 bases between the two germline ends.